The T cell receptor beta chain under discussion was sequenced for a study of blood T cell repertoires in COVID-19. The overall study: Donors in the United States, Italy and Spain gave samples during acute or convalescent COVID-19. From T cells, B-cell-depleted T cells, or PBMCs came the material, which was cDNA or gDNA.

Source study methods: Estimated nucleated cell counts came from reference gene primer amplification. Sequenced by immunoSEQ multiplex PCR; TCRdb stores in-frame clones only, minus some. V, J and clone size are those of that table, while D and trimming were read from the DNA. The profile covers some 51,000 clones, with approximately 90% appearing a single time and 2.5% to 3.5% taken by the ten largest. The table lists this clone with a few counts. The CDR3 length is 13 residues. The ends were cut back, 2 bases at V and 7 bases at J, with 9 bases in the middle. The receptor was derived from a middle-aged man with acute or convalescent COVID-19. V gene TRBV12-3 or TRBV12-4 combines with J gene TRBJ1-5; the D is unclear. The sequencing sample was made of peripheral blood. Here the CDR3 DNA reads TGTGCCAGCAGTTTATCGGGAGGCCAGCCCCAGCATTTT. This gives the protein CASSLSGGQPQHF.